Given below is one T cell receptor (beta chain) in context. Its specific antigen is unknown. Per-base qualities were not stored, and no clone one base away is much larger. Donors were healthy HIV-negative adults with no recently reported acute infections or vaccinations. Only Caucasian adults living in Nashville, Tennessee, USA were represented among the donors. CD4+ T cells were enriched through magnetic negative selection, after which naive cells were positively selected on CD45RA and the remaining negative fraction served as the memory subset. Blood was obtained by leukapheresis, after which PBMCs were separated by Ficoll-Histopaque density gradient centrifugation and cryopreserved in liquid nitrogen vapor phase. Purity and quantity of every magnetically sorted T cell population were checked by analytical flow cytometry. Genomic DNA was isolated from each sorted fraction and quantified by UV absorbance on a Nanodrop 2000c.

This specimen belongs to a study of shared clonotypes between healthy human individuals (TCRdb year 2020). As for the study more broadly: The cohort comprised two women and a few men aged 18 to 49 years. To increase sequencing depth and limit assay-specific biases, different laboratories used diverse techniques to prepare libraries and sequence TCR repertoires. For each donor, CD4 naive and CD4 memory were each given three plates, CD8 naive was given two plates, and CD8 memory was given one plate. Leukapheresis yielded between about 0.9 and 10 billion PBMCs per donor. Blood TCR repertoires of several healthy adults were deeply sequenced to estimate repertoire size and the extent of clonotype sharing between individuals. Overall study results and their limits: Compared with non-shared clonotypes, clonotypes shared by all four sorted-subset donors had higher generation probabilities. Pairwise subsampling indicated that sequencing depth was expected to affect the degree of clonotype sharing among donors. The small number of donors limited the genetic and exposure-history diversity represented. Sampling was restricted to blood, and TCR repertoires in tissues likely differ from the TCR repertoires found in blood. Incomplete sequencing was indicated by rarefaction of sorted-subset datasets, despite the large sequencing depth. About 4.5% of naive CD4, roughly 3.5% of naive CD8, 2.3% of memory CD4, and 0.4% of memory CD8 clonotypes were shared across a handful of donors. Naive subsets generally had larger estimated clonotype richness than memory subsets.

Using the deep immunoSEQ assay, TCR CDR3 regions were amplified from genomic DNA by multiplex PCR. Extracted genomic DNA from each cell subset was spread evenly across all wells of several immunoSEQ 96-well plates, with each plate serving as a replicate. For sorted subsets, approximately 210 ng of genomic DNA, equivalent to 25,000 to 35,000 T cell genomes, went into each replicate PCR. The purified libraries were quantified using a Qubit 3.0 fluorometer, sized with a Bioanalyzer 2100, and then quantified again using the KAPA Library Quantification kit. Every immunoSEQ 96-well plate was sequenced on a dedicated single-read 150-cycle Illumina NextSeq 550 flow cell. The study's own analysis went as follows. Because the immunoSEQ output held only junctional sequences and lacked quality scores, the filtering could not match the filtering applied to full-length reads. To assign V/J genes and CDR3, sequences were annotated against IMGT germline references using PyIR, a Python wrapper for IgBLAST v1.9. Any read was removed if the V/J assignment was weak (E-value above 1e-6), the CDR3 was missing, or the read contained stop codons, out-of-frame junctions, or ambiguous translated residues. V3J clonotypes were defined by identical inferred V gene, J gene, and CDR3 amino acid sequence. Percentage overlap between repertoires was calculated by dividing the number of shared unique clonotypes by the size of the smaller repertoire. Three approaches were used to assess repertoire richness: RTK rarefaction, the Chao1 estimator, and Recon v2.1 estimates of unobserved clonotypes. Generation probabilities were computed with OLGA for all TCRbeta clonotypes obtained by the gDNA method from a handful of donors. Sourced from immuneACCESS, this table was stored by TCRdb with only in-frame sequences that have V and J called. A share of the clones is absent; for the studies checked, an unresolved V gene accounts for under half, and the remainder has no known explanation. V and J calls and clone size are copied from that table; D and trimming were computed from the DNA. The sample table lists 980,000 or so clones, approximately 76% of them with a count of one. The ten largest account for about 1.5% of the sample.

The germline V gene (reference sequence) yields SEHNR for CDR1 and FQNEAQ for CDR2. The CDR3 sequence holds 15 residues, the cysteine and phenylalanine included. Just CDR3 DNA is preserved here, 45 bases in frame from base 1. Clipping removes 5 bases from V and 0 bases from J, with 7 as the unmatched junction base count. The sequence derives from a young man in good health. Here the chain combines TRBV7-9 and TRBJ2-7, with 7 bases matching TRBD1. Sequences were obtained from memory CD4+ T cells sorted from blood. The cell subset or site label, read with the paper, signifies: CD45RA-negative fraction. The sequenced DNA: TGTGCCAGCAGCCAAGGGACAGTCAGCTCCTACGAGCAGTACTTC. It translates to CASSQGTVSSYEQYF.